This T cell receptor (beta chain) was profiled in a study of cytomegalovirus exposure and HLA in healthy donors. Study outcomes and limitations: When analyzed later, a missense DCLRE1C variant was found to be linked to TCR beta V- and J-gene trimming. Earlier analysis looked at TCR beta V segments, and most were productive about 90% or about 30% of the time. Based on reports, TCR beta sequences accurately predicted HLA-A and HLA-B alleles for most subjects.

PCR was performed using 60 Vbeta and 13 Jbeta primers. Produced via immunoSEQ multiplex PCR; TCRdb's table is partial and in-frame only. This sample has roughly 80,000 clones, with roughly four fifths found just once. Per the germline V gene, CDR1 is SEHNR and CDR2 is FQNEAQ (reference sequence). This CDR3 has 15 residues. Trimming stripped 1 base from V and 5 bases from J, with 14 bases between. A note on this clone: The antigen is undetermined.

It was healthy bone marrow donors who served as donors. The sequence derives from a woman in her twenties or thirties in good health and CMV-seronegative. The sequencing input was PBMCs. This chain uses TRBV7-9 with TRBJ1-1, with no clear D. The CDR3 protein is CASSLGPGVVTEAFF. In DNA, the CDR3 is TGTGCCAGCAGCTTAGGCCCGGGAGTGGTAACTGAAGCTTTCTTT.